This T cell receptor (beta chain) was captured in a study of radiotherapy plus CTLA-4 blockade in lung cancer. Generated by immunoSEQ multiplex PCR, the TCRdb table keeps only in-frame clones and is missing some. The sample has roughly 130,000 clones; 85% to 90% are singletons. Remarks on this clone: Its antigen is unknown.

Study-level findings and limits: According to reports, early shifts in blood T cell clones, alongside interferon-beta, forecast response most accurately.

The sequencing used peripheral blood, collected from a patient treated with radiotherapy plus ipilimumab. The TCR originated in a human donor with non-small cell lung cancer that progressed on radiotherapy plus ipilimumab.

The CDR3 DNA sequence: TGTGCCAGCAGCAAAACAACCGCTGCGTTGACCCAGTACTTC. Amino acids: CASSKTTAALTQYF. The chain recombines TRBV21-1 with TRBJ2-5. TRBV21-1 is noted as a pseudogene. The CDR3 covers 14 residues.